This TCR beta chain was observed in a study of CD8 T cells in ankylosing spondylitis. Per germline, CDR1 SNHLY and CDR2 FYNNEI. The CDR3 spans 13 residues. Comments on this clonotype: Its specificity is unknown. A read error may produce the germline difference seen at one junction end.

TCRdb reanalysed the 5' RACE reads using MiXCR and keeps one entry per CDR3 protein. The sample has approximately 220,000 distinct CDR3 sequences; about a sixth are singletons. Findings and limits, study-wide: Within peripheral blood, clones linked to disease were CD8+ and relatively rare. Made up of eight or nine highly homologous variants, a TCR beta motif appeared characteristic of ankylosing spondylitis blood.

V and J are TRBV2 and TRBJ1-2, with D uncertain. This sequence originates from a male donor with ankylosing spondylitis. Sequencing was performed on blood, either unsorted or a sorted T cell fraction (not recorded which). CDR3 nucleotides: TGTGCCAGCAGCGAAGACAAGAGCTATGGCTACACCTTC. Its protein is CASSEDKSYGYTF. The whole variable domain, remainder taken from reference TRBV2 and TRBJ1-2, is EPEVTQTPSHQVTQMGQEVILRCVPISNHLYFYWYRQILGQKVEFLVSFYNNEISEKSEIFDDQFSVERPDGSNFTLKIRSTKLEDSAMYFCASSEDKSYGYTFGSGTRLTVV.